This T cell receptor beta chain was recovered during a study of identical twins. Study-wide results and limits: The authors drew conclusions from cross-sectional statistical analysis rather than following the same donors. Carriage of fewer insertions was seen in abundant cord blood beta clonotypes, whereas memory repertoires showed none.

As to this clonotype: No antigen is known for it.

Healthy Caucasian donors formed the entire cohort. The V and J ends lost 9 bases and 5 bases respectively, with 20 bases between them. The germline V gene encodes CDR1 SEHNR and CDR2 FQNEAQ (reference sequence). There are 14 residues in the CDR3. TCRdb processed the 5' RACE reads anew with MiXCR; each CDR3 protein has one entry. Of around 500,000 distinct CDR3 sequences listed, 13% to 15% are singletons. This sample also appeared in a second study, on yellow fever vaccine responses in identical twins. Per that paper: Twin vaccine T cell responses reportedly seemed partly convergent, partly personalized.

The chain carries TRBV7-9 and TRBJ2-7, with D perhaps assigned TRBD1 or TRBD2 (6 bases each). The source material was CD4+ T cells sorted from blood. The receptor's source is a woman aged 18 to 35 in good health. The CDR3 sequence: CASTSSGAGDEQYF. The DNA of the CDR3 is TGTGCCAGTACCTCGTCGGGGGCCGGGGACGAGCAGTACTTC. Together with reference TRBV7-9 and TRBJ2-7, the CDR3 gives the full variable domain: DTGVSQNPRHKITKRGQNVTFRCDPISEHNRLYWYRQTLGQGPEFLTYFQNEAQLEKSRLLSDRFSAERPKGSFSTLEIQRTEQGDSAMYLCASTSSGAGDEQYFGPGTRLTVT.